These 12 T cell receptor beta chains share one sample of origin, sequenced in a study of blood T cell repertoires in COVID-19. TCRdb's copy holds only in-frame clones and misses some; the assay was immunoSEQ multiplex PCR. This table has under 200,000 clones, about 82% appearing once. The specimen sequenced was peripheral blood. These receptors all come from a man aged 55-75 years with COVID-19, enrolled during active disease.

The CDR3 reads CASSHMGRPTPSDEQYF. Here the CDR3 DNA reads TGTGCCAGCAGCCATATGGGGCGTCCTACCCCTTCCGACGAGCAGTACTTC. The chain links TRBV14 to TRBJ2-7; possibly TRBD1 for D (5 bases). The germline V gene encodes CDR1 SGHDN and CDR2 FVKESK. CDR3 length: 17 residues. V was clipped by 3 bases and J by 5 bases, with 23 bases between them.

This clone was counted a single time. This sequence joins TRBV7-2 and TRBJ1-6; D unresolved. Looked up from germline, CDR1 is SGHTA and CDR2 is FQGNSA. Trimming left V 1 base short and J 3 bases short, with 7 bases between. This CDR3 region has 15 residues. CDR3 residues: CASSLGADYNSPLHF. The DNA of the CDR3 is TGTGCCAGCAGCTTAGGGGCAGACTATAATTCACCCCTCCACTTT.

The V and J genes are TRBV7-2 and TRBJ2-2, with D perhaps TRBD1 (7 bases). The CDR3 is made up of 16 amino acids. Germline V gene sequence: CDR1 SGHTA, CDR2 FQGNSA. The V end was cut by 5 bases, the J end by 1 base, with 14 bases between. CDR3 residues: CASSPGGTMNTGELFF. CDR3 bases: TGTGCCAGCAGCCCAGGGGGGACAATGAACACCGGGGAGCTGTTTTTT.

The rearrangement uses TRBV19 and TRBJ1-1; D possibly corresponds to TRBD1 (6 bases). Germline V gene data show CDR1 as LNHDA and CDR2 as SQIVND (reference sequence). Deletions cut 6 bases from V and 5 bases from J, with 16 bases between. This CDR3 has 14 residues. The CDR3 loop reads CASREQGRGTEAFF. The CDR3 nucleotides read TGTGCCAGTAGAGAACAGGGAAGGGGAACTGAAGCTTTCTTT.

The chain uses TRBV5-1 and TRBJ1-4; D unresolved. This CDR3 contains 15 residues. The ends were cut back, 0 bases at V and 2 bases at J, with 8 bases in the middle. Germline V gene sequence: CDR1 SGHRS, CDR2 YFSETQ. The CDR3, as DNA: TGCGCCAGCAGCTTGGCCTTGGGCACTAATGAAAAACTGTTTTTT. Protein: CASSLALGTNEKLFF.

The chain couples TRBV6-6 to TRBJ2-3; D call uncertain. The CDR3 extends over 11 amino acids. V was clipped by 7 bases and J by 6 bases, with 8 bases between them. Germline V CDR1 and CDR2: MNHNY, SVGAGI (reference sequence). CDR3 sequence: CASTSSDTQYF. DNA of the CDR3: TGTGCCAGCACCTCGTCTGATACGCAGTATTTT.

J is TRBJ1-2 and V is TRBV10-3; D is perhaps TRBD1 (5 bases). This CDR3 has 13 residues. CDR1 is ENHRY, CDR2 SYGVKD, per germline. Deletions cut 7 bases from V and 4 bases from J, with 13 bases between. CDR3 bases: TGTGCCATCACGGGGGAGAGTGGCTATGGCTACACCTTC. Protein sequence: CAITGESGYGYTF.

V and J are TRBV10-2 and TRBJ1-3, with 8 bases fitting TRBD1. The CDR3 is made up of 14 amino acids. The germline CDR1 and CDR2 sequences are WSHSY and SAAADI. Trimming removed 6 bases from V and 3 bases from J; junction bases left unmatched: 4. CDR3 sequence reads: CASSLQGGGNTIYF. The DNA for the CDR3 is TGCGCCAGCAGCCTACAGGGGGGTGGAAACACCATATATTTT.

V gene TRBV6-5 combines with J gene TRBJ2-7; 7 bases match TRBD2. The CDR3 is 14 residues long. The germline V gene encodes CDR1 MNHEY and CDR2 SVGAGI. After removal of 5 bases from V and 1 base from J, the junction contained 5 bases not matched to a gene. CDR3 bases: TGTGCCAGCAGTCGGGGGAGGGTATCCTACGAGCAGTACTTC. As protein: CASSRGRVSYEQYF.

The genes are TRBV5-1 and TRBJ2-2, with D uncertain. There are 14 residues in the CDR3. Trimming pared 1 base from V and 3 bases from J, leaving 7 bases between. CDR1 SGHRS and CDR2 YFSETQ come from the germline V gene. The CDR3 bases are TGCGCCAGCAGCTTGAAAATAGACACCGGGGAGCTGTTTTTT. Amino acids: CASSLKIDTGELFF.

V and J are TRBV6-6 and TRBJ1-1; D not resolved. Germline CDR1 MNHNY, CDR2 SVGAGI (reference sequence). V was clipped by 2 bases and J by 5 bases, with 12 bases between them. CDR3 size: 14 residues. CDR3 amino acids: CASSYPEEKTEAFF. CDR3 DNA sequence: TGTGCCAGCAGTTACCCCGAGGAGAAGACTGAAGCTTTCTTT.

The V call is TRBV28, the J call TRBJ1-5; TRBD1 agrees at 8 bases. V lost 6 bases and J lost 7; bases outside the gene matches: 5. Looked up from germline, CDR1 is MDHEN and CDR2 is SYDVKM. The CDR3 is 13 amino acids. The CDR3 reads CASRTGAGQPQHF. CDR3 nucleotide sequence: TGTGCCAGCAGGACAGGGGCTGGGCAGCCCCAGCATTTT. Complete variable domain (other parts from reference TRBV28 and TRBJ1-5): DVKVTQSSRYLVKRTGEKVFLECVQDMDHENMFWYRQDPGLGLRLIYFSYDVKMKEKGDIPEGYSVSREKKERFSLILESASTNQTSMYLCASRTGAGQPQHFGDGTRLSIL.